These T cell receptor beta chains were read from a single sample in a study of T cell responses to AZD1222 COVID-19 vaccine. TCRdb keeps only in-frame clones here, not all; method: immunoSEQ multiplex PCR. This table has 100,000 to 150,000 clones, 88% appearing once. Sequenced here: peripheral blood, sampled on day 0 of AZD1222 vaccination. All receptors derive from an adult in good health. CDR3s include the opening cysteine and the closing phenylalanine or tryptophan. The D gene is left open where the match is weak. Rows give clone size only sometimes, using once, few, many, or a class for an expanded clone.

j_call v_call d_call clone_size cdr3_aa cdr3_nt
TRBJ1-2 TRBV5-4 - - CASSQGAANYGYTF TGTGCCAGCAGTCAGGGAGCCGCTAACTATGGCTACACCTTC
TRBJ2-3 TRBV29-1 TRBD1 once CSVDGRGLTDTQYF TGCAGCGTTGACGGCAGGGGGTTGACAGATACGCAGTATTTT
TRBJ2-7 TRBV30 - - CAWSVGTTKQYF TGTGCCTGGAGTGTAGGAACTACGAAGCAGTACTTC
TRBJ1-5 TRBV19 - - CASSIRAGRNQPQHF TGTGCCAGTAGTATAAGGGCAGGGCGAAATCAGCCCCAGCATTTT
TRBJ1-6 TRBV7-2 - - CASSIRQQGNNSPLHF TGTGCCAGCAGCATACGCCAACAGGGTAACAATTCACCCCTCCACTTT
TRBJ2-3 TRBV5-1 - - CASSLGGADTQYF TGCGCCAGCAGCTTGGGGGGCGCAGATACGCAGTATTTT
TRBJ1-3 TRBV5-6 - - CASSRDTEGAGNTIYF TGTGCCAGCAGCCGGGATACGGAGGGGGCTGGAAACACCATATATTTT
TRBJ1-5 TRBV29-1 - - CSVEEGPAGDQPQHF TGCAGCGTTGAAGAAGGACCAGCGGGGGATCAGCCCCAGCATTTT
TRBJ1-2 TRBV28 - once CASAYRRPQGYGYTF TGTGCCAGCGCCTACAGGAGGCCTCAGGGGTATGGCTACACCTTC
TRBJ1-5 TRBV27 - - CASRLTGRVQPQHF TGTGCCAGCAGACTCACAGGGCGGGTGCAGCCCCAGCATTTT
TRBJ1-1 TRBV19 - once CASKVGAGTRNTEAFF TGTGCCAGTAAAGTAGGGGCAGGGACTAGGAACACTGAAGCTTTCTTT
TRBJ1-6 TRBV28 - - CASSRTVSDSPLHF TGTGCCAGCAGTAGGACAGTTTCCGATTCACCCCTCCACTTT
TRBJ1-5 TRBV2 TRBD1 - CASSPRQGTGEQPQHF TGTGCCAGCAGTCCAAGGCAGGGGACAGGGGAGCAGCCCCAGCATTTT
TRBJ1-4 TRBV5-1 TRBD1 - CASSLGTVLNEKLFF TGCGCCAGCAGCTTAGGGACAGTTCTTAATGAAAAACTGTTTTTT
TRBJ1-2 TRBV7-2 - few CASSLEAGANYGYTF TGTGCCAGCAGCTTAGAGGCCGGCGCCAATTATGGCTACACCTTC
TRBJ2-1 TRBV11-2 - - CASSLDHNDNEQFF TGTGCCAGCAGCTTAGATCATAACGACAATGAGCAGTTCTTC
TRBJ1-4 TRBV28 TRBD1 - CASSFGQEEKLFF TGTGCCAGCAGTTTCGGACAGGAAGAAAAACTGTTTTTT
TRBJ1-2 TRBV18 - - CASSPGRGEDYGYTF TGTGCCAGCTCCCCCGGCCGGGGTGAGGACTATGGCTACACCTTC
TRBJ2-1 TRBV6-1 TRBD2 once CASSGFRLAPYNEQFF TGTGCCAGCAGTGGATTTCGACTAGCCCCCTACAATGAGCAGTTCTTC
TRBJ1-1 TRBV6-4 - - CASSVRGNTEAFF TGTGCCAGCAGTGTACGGGGGAACACTGAAGCTTTCTTT
TRBJ2-2 TRBV18 TRBD1 - CASSPYGGQGATGELFF TGTGCCAGCTCACCATACGGGGGACAGGGGGCCACCGGGGAGCTGTTTTTT
TRBJ2-1 TRBV19 - - CASSIGSLEQFF TGTGCCAGTAGTATTGGGTCGCTGGAGCAGTTCTTC
TRBJ1-6 TRBV19 - once CASTIGQGRTSPLHF TGTGCCAGTACCATAGGTCAGGGGCGCACCTCACCCCTCCACTTT
TRBJ1-4 TRBV2 - - CASSSGHGNEKLFF TGTGCCAGCAGTTCTGGCCACGGGAATGAAAAACTGTTTTTT
TRBJ1-4 TRBV7-9 - - CASSLVIGSSREKLFF TGTGCCAGCAGCTTAGTTATTGGCAGTAGTCGTGAAAAACTGTTTTTT
TRBJ1-2 TRBV12-3/TRBV12-4 - - CASSLLAEYGYTF TGTGCCAGCAGTTTACTAGCCGAGTATGGCTACACCTTC
TRBJ2-3 TRBV19 - - CASSVQGTDTQYF TGTGCCAGTAGTGTACAGGGCACAGATACGCAGTATTTT
TRBJ1-2 TRBV6-5 - - CASSYSTGLYGYTF TGTGCCAGCAGTTACTCAACAGGGTTATATGGCTACACCTTC
TRBJ2-1 TRBV4-1 - few CASSQGGRLSYNEQFF TGCGCCAGCAGCCAAGGTGGCAGGCTCTCCTACAATGAGCAGTTCTTC
TRBJ2-2 TRBV20-1 - once CSARGQGELFF TGCAGTGCTAGAGGACAGGGGGAGCTGTTTTTT
TRBJ2-3 TRBV6-5 - - CASSYSGARTDTQYF TGTGCCAGCAGTTACTCGGGGGCGCGGACAGATACGCAGTATTTT
TRBJ1-2 TRBV5-1 - - CASSLLGGADYGYTF TGCGCCAGCAGCTTACTTGGGGGGGCTGACTATGGCTACACCTTC
TRBJ2-7 TRBV5-1 - - CASSSSRDIYEQYF TGCGCCAGCAGCTCGTCCCGGGACATTTACGAGCAGTACTTC
TRBJ1-5 TRBV6-2/TRBV6-3 - few CASSYVNRVRNQPQHF TGTGCCAGCAGTTATGTAAACAGGGTTCGCAATCAGCCCCAGCATTTT
TRBJ1-2 TRBV6-6 TRBD1 - CASSFDRGRGYTF TGTGCCAGCAGCTTCGACAGGGGTCGGGGCTACACCTTC
TRBJ2-2 TRBV5-1 - - CASSSGGGTGELFF TGCGCCAGCAGCTCGGGTGGGGGCACCGGGGAGCTGTTTTTT
TRBJ1-1 TRBV5-4 TRBD1 - CASSSQGEDTEAFF TGTGCCAGCAGCTCCCAGGGGGAGGACACTGAAGCTTTCTTT
TRBJ1-3 TRBV6-5 - - CASSLRASSGNTIYF TGTGCCAGCAGTCTCAGGGCGAGCTCTGGAAACACCATATATTTT
TRBJ1-5 TRBV5-4 - - CASSLGLNQPQHF TGTGCCAGCAGCTTGGGCCTTAATCAGCCCCAGCATTTT
TRBJ2-3 TRBV7-9 TRBD1 - CASSSGQGNTQYF TGTGCCAGCAGCTCCGGACAGGGAAATACGCAGTATTTT
TRBJ2-3 TRBV5-1 - - CASSPAMGGLADTQYF TGCGCCAGCAGCCCAGCCATGGGGGGCCTGGCAGATACGCAGTATTTT
TRBJ2-1 TRBV12-3/TRBV12-4 - few CASSLWGVNEQFF TGTGCCAGCAGTTTATGGGGTGTGAATGAGCAGTTCTTC
TRBJ1-1 TRBV9 - - CASRLIKTEMNTEAFF TGTGCCAGCAGACTCATTAAGACAGAGATGAACACTGAAGCTTTCTTT
TRBJ1-3 TRBV29-1 - - CSVETGSGNTIYF TGCAGCGTGGAAACAGGCTCTGGAAACACCATATATTTT
TRBJ1-5 TRBV7-9 TRBD1 - CASSPLGQGAGNQPQHF TGTGCCAGCAGCCCACTAGGACAGGGGGCAGGCAATCAGCCCCAGCATTTT
TRBJ1-1 TRBV6-5 TRBD1 - CASSYVQGGTEAFF TGTGCCAGCAGTTACGTCCAGGGGGGTACTGAAGCTTTCTTT
TRBJ2-1 TRBV5-1 - - CASSPMYRHNEQFF TGCGCCAGCAGCCCGATGTACCGCCACAATGAGCAGTTCTTC
TRBJ1-5 TRBV1 - - CTSSTRAQGNNQPQHF TGCACCAGCAGCACGCGAGCACAGGGCAACAATCAGCCCCAGCATTTT
TRBJ2-3 TRBV24-1 - - CATSDPGQIFPDTQYF TGTGCCACCAGTGACCCCGGACAGATTTTCCCAGATACGCAGTATTTT
TRBJ2-5 TRBV4-1 TRBD2 - CASSQEMEVAGETQYF TGCGCCAGCAGCCAAGAGATGGAGGTAGCGGGGGAGACCCAGTACTTC